The source of this T cell receptor (beta chain) is a study of T-cell reconstitution after alpha-beta-depleted transplantation in children. Points from the study as a whole: Several hundred rapidly expanded clones from non-depleted graft cells reportedly supplied alpha-beta T cells about two months post-transplant.

Germline CDR1 reads MGHDK; CDR2 reads SYGVNS. The CDR3 length is 13 residues. Trimming pared 3 bases from V and 4 bases from J, leaving 7 bases between. This clonotype was recorded many times. Antigen specificity is unknown. Unique molecular identifiers were incorporated during preparation of the TCRbeta library. TCRdb re-called the PCR reads with MiXCR, one entry per CDR3 protein. Altogether about 200,000 distinct CDR3 sequences are present, about 7% being singletons, with the ten largest covering around 5%. The sequence came from a boy under 10 years old with acute lymphoblastic leukemia, due to receive a stem cell transplant. Source: PBMCs, taken before TCRalphabeta/CD19-depleted stem cell transplant. The chain joins TRBV25-1 to TRBJ2-1; D not certain. CDR3 sequence reads: CASSERGYNEQFF. The CDR3 DNA reads as TGTGCCAGCAGTGAGCGCGGTTACAATGAGCAGTTCTTC.